These T cell receptor beta chains were read from a single sample in a study of graft-versus-host responses after intestinal transplantation. Generated by immunoSEQ multiplex PCR, the TCRdb table keeps only in-frame clones and is missing some. The sample includes around 37,000 clones, around 87% seen only once; the top ten take approximately 19%. The starting material was ileum tissue, obtained approximately 200 days after intestinal transplant. The receptors here all came from a human patient who received an intestinal transplant, so some T cells may come from the graft donor. Both conserved end residues are part of each CDR3. D genes are given only for firm matches. Some rows have no size entry. The others give once, few or many, or a class for an expanded clone.

j_call: TRBJ1-1; clone_size: -; d_call: TRBD1; v_call: TRBV4-2; cdr3_aa: CASSQGTGVTEAFF; cdr3_nt: TGTGCCAGCAGCCAAGGGACAGGGGTCACTGAAGCTTTCTTT
j_call: TRBJ2-5; clone_size: -; d_call: -; v_call: TRBV30; cdr3_aa: CAWSGGGGQETQYF; cdr3_nt: TGTGCCTGGAGTGGTGGAGGCGGACAAGAGACCCAGTACTTC
j_call: TRBJ2-5; clone_size: -; d_call: TRBD2; v_call: TRBV28; cdr3_aa: CASTFSSGRVGTETQYF; cdr3_nt: TGTGCCAGCACCTTTAGTAGCGGGAGGGTCGGGACAGAGACCCAGTACTTC
j_call: TRBJ2-3; clone_size: -; d_call: -; v_call: TRBV7-9; cdr3_aa: CASSGSDTQYF; cdr3_nt: TGTGCCAGCAGCGGATCGGATACGCAGTATTTT
j_call: TRBJ1-5; clone_size: -; d_call: TRBD1; v_call: TRBV6-6; cdr3_aa: CASSGTENQPQHF; cdr3_nt: TGTGCCAGCAGTGGGACAGAAAATCAGCCCCAGCATTTT
j_call: TRBJ2-3; clone_size: -; d_call: -; v_call: TRBV11-3; cdr3_aa: CASSLGLGGEDTQYF; cdr3_nt: TGTGCCAGCAGCCTCGGTCTGGGGGGAGAAGATACGCAGTATTTT
j_call: TRBJ1-1; clone_size: once; d_call: -; v_call: TRBV2; cdr3_aa: CASSEYATLGTEAFF; cdr3_nt: TGTGCCAGCAGTGAGTATGCTACTTTGGGCACTGAAGCTTTCTTT
j_call: TRBJ1-1; clone_size: -; d_call: -; v_call: TRBV5-1; cdr3_aa: CASSLIGNTEAFF; cdr3_nt: TGCGCCAGCAGCTTGATAGGGAACACTGAAGCTTTCTTT
j_call: TRBJ2-5; clone_size: -; d_call: TRBD1; v_call: TRBV9; cdr3_aa: CASSGQGYQETQYF; cdr3_nt: TGTGCCAGCAGCGGACAGGGCTACCAAGAGACCCAGTACTTC
j_call: TRBJ2-2; clone_size: -; d_call: TRBD1; v_call: TRBV28; cdr3_aa: CASTRDRVGTGELFF; cdr3_nt: TGTGCCAGCACCCGGGACAGGGTGGGTACCGGGGAGCTGTTTTTT
j_call: TRBJ2-7; clone_size: -; d_call: TRBD1; v_call: TRBV5-4; cdr3_aa: CASSPGTVPSYEQYF; cdr3_nt: TGTGCCAGCAGCCCCGGGACAGTCCCATCCTACGAGCAGTACTTC
j_call: TRBJ1-2; clone_size: few; d_call: -; v_call: TRBV5-1; cdr3_aa: CASSLSPRDGYTF; cdr3_nt: TGCGCCAGCAGCTTATCCCCCAGGGATGGCTACACCTTC
j_call: TRBJ1-1; clone_size: -; d_call: -; v_call: TRBV11-1; cdr3_aa: CASSLARGTEAFF; cdr3_nt: TGTGCCAGCAGCTTAGCGCGGGGCACTGAAGCTTTCTTT
j_call: TRBJ1-6; clone_size: -; d_call: -; v_call: TRBV6-5; cdr3_aa: CASSYGGQQGNSPLHF; cdr3_nt: TGTGCCAGCAGTTACGGGGGACAACAAGGGAATTCACCCCTCCACTTT
j_call: TRBJ1-2; clone_size: -; d_call: TRBD1; v_call: TRBV18; cdr3_aa: CASSPNRDRGSDGYTF; cdr3_nt: TGTGCCAGCTCACCGAACCGGGACAGGGGGTCTGATGGCTACACCTTC
j_call: TRBJ1-2; clone_size: -; d_call: TRBD1; v_call: TRBV15; cdr3_aa: CATSSVNRGAYGYTF; cdr3_nt: TGTGCCACCAGCAGTGTTAACAGGGGCGCCTATGGCTACACCTTC
j_call: TRBJ2-7; clone_size: -; d_call: -; v_call: TRBV19; cdr3_aa: CASSHGTLYEQYF; cdr3_nt: TGTGCCAGTAGTCACGGGACACTCTACGAGCAGTACTTC
j_call: TRBJ1-5; clone_size: once; d_call: TRBD1; v_call: TRBV5-5; cdr3_aa: CASSYRTGSDQPQHF; cdr3_nt: TGTGCCAGCAGCTATAGGACAGGGAGCGATCAGCCCCAGCATTTT
j_call: TRBJ2-1; clone_size: few; d_call: -; v_call: TRBV27; cdr3_aa: CASSPDPTYNEQFF; cdr3_nt: TGTGCCAGCAGTCCCGACCCAACCTACAATGAGCAGTTCTTC
j_call: TRBJ2-5; clone_size: -; d_call: -; v_call: TRBV11-2; cdr3_aa: CASSWGGRETQYF; cdr3_nt: TGTGCCAGCAGTTGGGGGGGGCGAGAGACCCAGTACTTC
j_call: TRBJ2-3; clone_size: once; d_call: -; v_call: TRBV28; cdr3_aa: CASSTPRLTTDTQYF; cdr3_nt: TGTGCCAGCAGCACCCCCCGACTGACCACAGATACGCAGTATTTT
j_call: TRBJ2-7; clone_size: -; d_call: TRBD1; v_call: TRBV11-2; cdr3_aa: CASSLGRTGRAYEQYF; cdr3_nt: TGTGCCAGCAGCTTAGGCCGGACAGGGCGGGCCTACGAGCAGTACTTC
j_call: TRBJ2-1; clone_size: once; d_call: -; v_call: TRBV7-8; cdr3_aa: CASSNNEQFF; cdr3_nt: TGTGCCAGCAGCAACAATGAGCAGTTCTTC
j_call: TRBJ1-5; clone_size: -; d_call: -; v_call: TRBV15; cdr3_aa: CATSRDNQPQHF; cdr3_nt: TGTGCCACCAGCAGAGATAATCAGCCCCAGCATTTT
j_call: TRBJ2-5; clone_size: -; d_call: -; v_call: TRBV7-9; cdr3_aa: CASSLLETQYF; cdr3_nt: TGTGCCAGCAGCTTATTGGAGACCCAGTACTTC
j_call: TRBJ2-7; clone_size: -; d_call: TRBD2; v_call: TRBV6-5; cdr3_aa: CASSYTGGFSYEQYF; cdr3_nt: TGTGCCAGCAGTTACACGGGAGGCTTCTCCTACGAGCAGTACTTC
j_call: TRBJ2-3; clone_size: -; d_call: -; v_call: TRBV14; cdr3_aa: CASSQDRGDTQYF; cdr3_nt: TGTGCCAGCAGCCAAGATCGGGGAGATACGCAGTATTTT
j_call: TRBJ2-2; clone_size: -; d_call: TRBD2; v_call: TRBV19; cdr3_aa: CASSASGRANTGELFF; cdr3_nt: TGTGCCAGTAGTGCTAGCGGGAGGGCCAACACCGGGGAGCTGTTTTTT
j_call: TRBJ1-2; clone_size: -; d_call: -; v_call: TRBV27; cdr3_aa: CASRAGRSYGYTF; cdr3_nt: TGTGCCAGCAGAGCGGGACGTTCCTATGGCTACACCTTC
j_call: TRBJ2-5; clone_size: -; d_call: TRBD1; v_call: TRBV5-1; cdr3_aa: CASRSLVGTGGQETQYF; cdr3_nt: TGCGCCAGCAGGTCATTGGTAGGGACAGGGGGACAAGAGACCCAGTACTTC
j_call: TRBJ1-6; clone_size: -; d_call: -; v_call: TRBV27; cdr3_aa: CASTYSGGDYNSPLHF; cdr3_nt: TGTGCCAGCACCTATTCCGGGGGCGACTATAATTCACCCCTCCACTTT
j_call: TRBJ2-3; clone_size: -; d_call: TRBD2; v_call: TRBV7-9; cdr3_aa: CASTLAGVTDTQYF; cdr3_nt: TGTGCCAGCACCCTAGCGGGAGTAACAGATACGCAGTATTTT
j_call: TRBJ2-1; clone_size: -; d_call: -; v_call: TRBV28; cdr3_aa: CASSTQGHEQFF; cdr3_nt: TGTGCCAGCAGTACTCAAGGGCATGAGCAGTTCTTC
j_call: TRBJ1-4; clone_size: -; d_call: -; v_call: TRBV6-1; cdr3_aa: CASRTGSANEKLFF; cdr3_nt: TGTGCCAGCAGAACAGGGAGTGCTAATGAAAAACTGTTTTTT
j_call: TRBJ1-3; clone_size: -; d_call: -; v_call: TRBV5-1; cdr3_aa: CASSLGEGVRSSGNTIYF; cdr3_nt: TGCGCCAGCAGCTTGGGGGAAGGGGTTAGGAGCTCTGGAAACACCATATATTTT
j_call: TRBJ2-1; clone_size: -; d_call: -; v_call: TRBV7-6; cdr3_aa: CASSPGLTEQFF; cdr3_nt: TGTGCCAGCAGCCCCGGGTTAACTGAGCAGTTCTTC
j_call: TRBJ2-7; clone_size: -; d_call: -; v_call: TRBV28; cdr3_aa: CASRTTYEQYF; cdr3_nt: TGTGCCAGCAGAACCACCTACGAGCAGTACTTC
j_call: TRBJ2-1; clone_size: -; d_call: TRBD2; v_call: TRBV5-1; cdr3_aa: CASSPRSLAGGYNEQFF; cdr3_nt: TGCGCCAGCAGCCCCCGGAGTTTAGCGGGAGGATACAATGAGCAGTTCTTC
j_call: TRBJ2-7; clone_size: -; d_call: TRBD1; v_call: TRBV7-9; cdr3_aa: CASSHTGTGNYEQYF; cdr3_nt: TGTGCCAGCAGCCATACCGGGACAGGGAACTACGAGCAGTACTTC
j_call: TRBJ2-5; clone_size: -; d_call: -; v_call: TRBV6-1; cdr3_aa: CASSRGAKTQYF; cdr3_nt: TGTGCCAGCAGTAGGGGGGCAAAGACCCAGTACTTC
j_call: TRBJ1-6; clone_size: once; d_call: -; v_call: TRBV6-1; cdr3_aa: CASSERTAYNSPLHF; cdr3_nt: TGTGCCAGCAGTGAAAGAACAGCCTATAATTCACCCCTCCACTTT
j_call: TRBJ2-5; clone_size: -; d_call: TRBD1; v_call: TRBV27; cdr3_aa: CASSLLGAGGVETQYF; cdr3_nt: TGTGCCAGCAGTTTACTAGGGGCAGGGGGTGTAGAGACCCAGTACTTC
j_call: TRBJ1-2; clone_size: once; d_call: -; v_call: TRBV6-5; cdr3_aa: CASSYLERDYGYTF; cdr3_nt: TGTGCCAGCAGTTACCTGGAGAGAGACTATGGCTACACCTTC
j_call: TRBJ1-5; clone_size: -; d_call: TRBD1; v_call: TRBV19; cdr3_aa: CASSVRQGFGNQPQHF; cdr3_nt: TGTGCCAGTAGCGTCCGACAGGGGTTCGGCAATCAGCCCCAGCATTTT
j_call: TRBJ2-3; clone_size: -; d_call: TRBD1; v_call: TRBV15; cdr3_aa: CATSRKGTEGRDTQYF; cdr3_nt: TGTGCCACCAGCAGGAAAGGGACAGAAGGAAGAGATACGCAGTATTTT
j_call: TRBJ1-6; clone_size: -; d_call: -; v_call: TRBV2; cdr3_aa: CASSEWVGGKNSPLHF; cdr3_nt: TGTGCCAGCAGTGAATGGGTGGGGGGTAAGAATTCACCCCTCCACTTT
j_call: TRBJ2-7; clone_size: -; d_call: TRBD1; v_call: TRBV18; cdr3_aa: CASSPLGQGKGEQYF; cdr3_nt: TGTGCCAGCTCACCCCTGGGACAGGGGAAAGGCGAGCAGTACTTC
j_call: TRBJ2-1; clone_size: -; d_call: -; v_call: TRBV27; cdr3_aa: CASGTSSYNEQFF; cdr3_nt: TGTGCCAGCGGCACGAGCTCCTACAATGAGCAGTTCTTC
j_call: TRBJ1-6; clone_size: -; d_call: -; v_call: TRBV5-1; cdr3_aa: CASSLGETKYSPLHF; cdr3_nt: TGCGCCAGCAGCTTGGGGGAAACAAAGTATTCACCCCTCCACTTT
j_call: TRBJ2-3; clone_size: -; d_call: -; v_call: TRBV28; cdr3_aa: CASSLSVDTQYF; cdr3_nt: TGTGCCAGCAGTTTAAGCGTGGATACGCAGTATTTT
j_call: TRBJ1-1; clone_size: -; d_call: -; v_call: TRBV7-9; cdr3_aa: CASSSQQGTEAFF; cdr3_nt: TGTGCCAGCAGCTCACAGCAGGGCACTGAAGCTTTCTTT
j_call: TRBJ2-5; clone_size: -; d_call: TRBD2; v_call: TRBV2; cdr3_aa: CASRRLAGVETQYF; cdr3_nt: TGTGCCAGCAGGAGACTAGCGGGGGTTGAGACCCAGTACTTC
j_call: TRBJ1-2; clone_size: -; d_call: -; v_call: TRBV28; cdr3_aa: CASTVEGMAGYTF; cdr3_nt: TGTGCCAGCACCGTCGAGGGGATGGCTGGCTACACCTTC
j_call: TRBJ1-3; clone_size: -; d_call: TRBD1; v_call: TRBV6-5; cdr3_aa: CASSRGQGVGNTIYF; cdr3_nt: TGTGCCAGCAGCCGCGGACAGGGAGTAGGAAACACCATATATTTT
j_call: TRBJ2-3; clone_size: -; d_call: -; v_call: TRBV2; cdr3_aa: CASSEGVTPASTDTQYF; cdr3_nt: TGTGCCAGCAGTGAGGGGGTCACTCCGGCTAGCACAGATACGCAGTATTTT